These 20 T cell receptor beta chains originate from one sample sequenced in a study of cytomegalovirus exposure and HLA in healthy donors. Researchers ran the PCR with 60 Vbeta and 13 Jbeta primers. Method: immunoSEQ multiplex PCR; TCRdb's copy keeps in-frame clones and lacks some. The data hold some 160,000 clones, with around 79% observed a single time. The sequenced material came from PBMCs. These receptors originate from a woman aged 40 to 50 in good health and CMV-seronegative.

In its sample, this clone was seen a few times. V usage is TRBV4-1 and J usage is TRBJ2-2; TRBD2 matches 7 bases. In germline, CDR1 is MGHRA, CDR2 YSYEKL. The CDR3 loop spans 17 amino acids. The V gene end was trimmed by 5 bases and the J gene end by 2 bases; junction bases not matched to a gene: 11. The CDR3 is CASSSPSRGGNTGELFF. CDR3 DNA: TGCGCCAGCAGCTCACCCTCCCGCGGGGGTAACACCGGGGAGCTGTTTTTT.

This chain links TRBV25-1 with TRBJ2-5; D unclear. The CDR3 has 14 residues. V dropped 3 bases and J dropped 5 bases, with 13 bases sitting between them. Germline assignment: CDR1 MGHDK and CDR2 SYGVNS. This CDR3 is CASSDSGRQETQYF. Written as DNA, the CDR3 is TGTGCCAGCAGTGATTCTGGCAGGCAGGAGACCCAGTACTTC.

The chain has TRBV29-1 and TRBJ1-5, with D maybe TRBD1 (6 bases). The ends were cut back, 0 bases at V and 7 bases at J, with 13 bases in the middle. The CDR3 is made up of 14 amino acids. Germline CDR1 is SQVTM and CDR2 is ANQGSEA. CDR3 coding DNA: TGCAGCGTTGAAGATGGGGGGGGCCAACAGCCCCAGCATTTT. Its protein is CSVEDGGGQQPQHF.

The J gene is TRBJ2-3, the V gene TRBV19; 10 bases are shared with TRBD2. Germline-derived CDR1 and CDR2 are LNHDA and SQIVND (reference sequence). This CDR3 is 18 amino acids long. V lost 4 bases to trimming and J lost 2 bases; unmatched junction nucleotides: 12. The chain's CDR3 is CASSTWTLAGAPTDTQYF. The CDR3 coding sequence is TGTGCCAGTAGTACTTGGACGCTAGCGGGAGCTCCCACAGATACGCAGTATTTT.

This clone was seen a handful of times. The V and J genes are TRBV14 and TRBJ2-1, with a tentative D call TRBD2 (5 bases). The CDR3 loop spans 12 amino acids. In germline, CDR1 is SGHDN, CDR2 FVKESK. Between the trimmed V and J ends, which lost 3 bases and 9 bases, there was a span of 9 bases. The CDR3 coding sequence is TGTGCCAGCAGCCAGAGTGGGAGTGAGCAGTTCTTC. This codes for CASSQSGSEQFF.

The chain joins TRBV5-1 to TRBJ1-1; D is possibly TRBD1 (6 bases). The CDR3 has 15 amino acids. Trimming shortened V by 2 bases and J by 3 bases, and 14 bases separated the two germline ends. CDR1 and CDR2 (germline): SGHRS, YFSETQ. DNA for the CDR3: TGCGCCAGCAGCTTATACAGGGCGGGGGACACTGAAGCTTTCTTT. Amino acids: CASSLYRAGDTEAFF.

This chain uses TRBV7-9 with TRBJ1-5; perhaps TRBD1 as D (5 bases). Trimming shortened V by 1 base and J by 8 bases, and 9 bases separated the two germline ends. This CDR3 has 13 amino acids. Germline V gives CDR1 SEHNR, CDR2 FQNEAQ (reference sequence). The CDR3 sequence is CASSLGGLEPQHF. Written as DNA, the CDR3 is TGTGCCAGCAGCTTAGGGGGCTTGGAGCCCCAGCATTTT.

V gene TRBV6-1 combines with J gene TRBJ2-3; D perhaps matches TRBD2 (6 bases). Germline V lookup: CDR1 MNHNS, CDR2 SASEGT. The CDR3 has 14 amino acids. Deletions cut 8 bases from V and 4 bases from J, with 16 bases between. The CDR3 here is CASYRDSPADTQYF. The CDR3, as DNA: TGTGCCAGCTACCGGGACTCCCCCGCAGATACGCAGTATTTT.

This chain joins TRBV5-1 and TRBJ1-3; D gene unclear. The CDR3 is made up of 16 amino acids. CDR1 is SGHRS and CDR2 is YFSETQ in the germline V gene. Trimming removed 0 bases from V and 0 bases from J, with 10 bases in between. Here the CDR3 reads CASSLGVRFSGNTIYF. The CDR3, as DNA: TGCGCCAGCAGCTTGGGTGTGCGCTTCTCTGGAAACACCATATATTTT.

This rearrangement joins TRBV21-1 to TRBJ1-2. TRBV21-1 is a recognized pseudogene. CDR3 length: 12 residues. The DNA of the CDR3 is TGTGCCAGTCCTGGCGGGATCTATGGCTACACCTTC. It codes for CASPGGIYGYTF.

This clone appeared once. This chain connects TRBV7-2 to TRBJ2-5; 10 positions match TRBD1. Unmatched junction bases numbered 2, after V lost 3 bases and J lost 4 bases. CDR1 is SGHTA, CDR2 FQGNSA, per germline. The CDR3 runs to 14 residues. This chain's CDR3 is CASSFDRGRETQYF. CDR3 nucleotide sequence: TGTGCCAGCAGCTTTGACAGGGGGCGAGAGACCCAGTACTTC.

The V call is TRBV5-1, the J call TRBJ1-1; possible D gene TRBD1, 6 bases. The V and J ends lost 3 bases and 1 base respectively, with 16 bases between them. The CDR3 is 16 amino acids. The germline CDR1 and CDR2 sequences are SGHRS and YFSETQ. The DNA for the CDR3 is TGCGCCAGCAGCTGGGGGGGGAGGGACAAGAACACTGAAGCTTTCTTT. Translation gives CASSWGGRDKNTEAFF. Full variable domain (outside the CDR3, taken from reference TRBV5-1 and TRBJ1-1): KAGVTQTPRYLIKTRGQQVTLSCSPISGHRSVSWYQQTPGQGLQFLFEYFSETQRNKGNFPGRFSGRQFSNSRSEMNVSTLELGDSALYLCASSWGGRDKNTEAFFGQGTRLTVV.

The chain is built from TRBV11-2 and TRBJ1-2, with a weak D call TRBD1 (5 bases). The germline CDR1 and CDR2 sequences are SGHAT and FQNNGV. The CDR3 is made up of 17 amino acids. Deletions cut 3 bases from V and 2 bases from J, with 19 bases between. CDR3 bases: TGTGCCAGCAGCTTCACCTCTAGACAGCCCCCGAACTATGGCTACACCTTC. It codes for CASSFTSRQPPNYGYTF.

The genes are TRBV6-5 and TRBJ2-6, with 7 bases lining up with TRBD2. Germline V CDR1 and CDR2: MNHEY, SVGAGI. The CDR3 loop spans 14 amino acids. V trimming: 6 bases; J trimming: 4 bases; junction bases outside the gene matches: 3. CDR3 residues: CASSRGVGANVLTF. The DNA of the CDR3 is TGTGCCAGCAGCCGGGGGGTGGGGGCCAACGTCCTGACTTTC.

The rearrangement joins TRBV9 to TRBJ2-1, with 8 positions matching TRBD2. Trimming removed 0 bases from V and 9 bases from J; junction bases left unmatched: 8. The CDR3 has 15 residues. Germline V gives CDR1 SGDLS, CDR2 YYNGEE. CDR3 region: CASSVVAGGAGEQFF. In DNA form, the CDR3 reads TGTGCCAGCAGCGTAGTGGCGGGAGGCGCCGGTGAGCAGTTCTTC.

This rearrangement joins TRBV29-1 to TRBJ1-2; D ambiguous. The length of the CDR3 is 11 residues. The V gene lost 2 bases and the J gene lost 6 bases, with 7 bases spanning the gap. The germline V gene encodes CDR1 SQVTM and CDR2 ANQGSEA. The CDR3 protein is CSVENVNGYTF. The CDR3 bases are TGCAGCGTTGAAAATGTTAATGGCTACACCTTC.

Only one count was recorded for this clone. The chain couples TRBV25-1 to TRBJ2-3, with 8 bases that match TRBD2. CDR3 length: 15 residues. The V gene's germline CDR1 is MGHDK and CDR2 SYGVNS. With V trimmed by 4 bases and J by 3 bases, 6 bases remained unmatched. The CDR3 here is CASSAGAGATDTQYF. The CDR3, as DNA: TGTGCCAGCAGTGCCGGAGCGGGGGCTACAGATACGCAGTATTTT.

V gene TRBV19 combines with J gene TRBJ2-3; the match to TRBD2 covers 9 bases. Germline V gene sequence: CDR1 LNHDA, CDR2 SQIVND (reference sequence). The CDR3 extends over 14 amino acids. Germline trimming cut 4 bases from V and 8 bases from J; bases unmatched to any gene: 7. The CDR3 sequence: CASSTSGVAATQYF. CDR3 nucleotide sequence: TGTGCCAGTAGTACTAGCGGGGTAGCGGCTACGCAGTATTTT.

This rearrangement joins TRBV5-4 to TRBJ1-2; D unclear. Germline V lookup: CDR1 SGHNT, CDR2 YYREEE (reference sequence). CDR3 size: 13 residues. Trimming removed 0 bases at V and 7 bases at J, with 10 bases between. CDR3 nucleotides: TGTGCCAGCAGCTTGGGTGGTAGTTGTGGCTACACCTTC. As protein: CASSLGGSCGYTF. Combining the CDR3 with reference TRBV5-4 and TRBJ1-2 gives the whole variable domain ETGVTQSPTHLIKTRGQQVTLRCSSQSGHNTVSWYQQALGQGPQFIFQYYREEENGRGNFPPRFSGLQFPNYSSELNVNALELDDSALYLCASSLGGSCGYTFGSGTRLTVV.

The CDR3 DNA follows: TGCGCCAGCAGCTGGGGGGGCTCTGGGGCCAACGTCCTGACTTTC. Amino acids: CASSWGGSGANVLTF. V and J are TRBV5-1 and TRBJ2-6; 7 bases align to TRBD2. From germline, CDR1 is SGHRS and CDR2 YFSETQ. V dropped 3 bases and J dropped 0; count of bases not matched to a gene: 0. The CDR3 consists of 15 residues.